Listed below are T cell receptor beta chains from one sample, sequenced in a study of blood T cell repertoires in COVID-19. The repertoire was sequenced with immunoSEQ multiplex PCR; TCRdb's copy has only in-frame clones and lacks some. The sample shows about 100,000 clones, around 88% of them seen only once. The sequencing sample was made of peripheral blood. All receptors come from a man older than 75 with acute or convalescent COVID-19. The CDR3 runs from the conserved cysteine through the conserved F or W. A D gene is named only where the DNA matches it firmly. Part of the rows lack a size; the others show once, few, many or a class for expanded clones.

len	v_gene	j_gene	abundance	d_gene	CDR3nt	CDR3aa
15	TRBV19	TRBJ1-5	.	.	TGTGCCAGTAGTATAGATCGGTATAGCAATCAGCCCCAGCATTTT	CASSIDRYSNQPQHF
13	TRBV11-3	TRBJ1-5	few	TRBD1	TGTGCCAGCAGTCCGACAGGGAATCAGCCCCAGCATTTT	CASSPTGNQPQHF
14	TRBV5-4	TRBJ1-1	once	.	TGTGCCAGCAGGGGTCGAGGGGGAAACACTGAAGCTTTCTTT	CASRGRGGNTEAFF
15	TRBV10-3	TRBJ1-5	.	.	TGTGCCATCAGCTTGGTAGGAGGTACGGGGCAGCCCCAGCATTTT	CAISLVGGTGQPQHF
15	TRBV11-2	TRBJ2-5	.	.	TGTGCCAGCAGCTTTTCGGGAGACTCCCCGGAGACCCAGTACTTC	CASSFSGDSPETQYF
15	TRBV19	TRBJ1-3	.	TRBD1	TGTGCCAGTAGGGAGACAGGGGCGACGGGAAACACCATATATTTT	CASRETGATGNTIYF
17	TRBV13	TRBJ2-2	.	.	TGTGCCAGCAGCTTAACCGCGGGATTCCCCAGCACCGGGGAGCTGTTTTTT	CASSLTAGFPSTGELFF
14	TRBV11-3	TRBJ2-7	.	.	TGTGCCAGCAGCCCAGGCGGGGCACCCCACGAGCAGTACTTC	CASSPGGAPHEQYF
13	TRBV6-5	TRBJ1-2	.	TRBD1	TGTGCCAGCAGTAGGGGACAGGCAGGGGGCTACACCTTC	CASSRGQAGGYTF
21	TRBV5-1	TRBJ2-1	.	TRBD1	TGCGCCAGCAGCTTGGGTAGAGAGGACAGGGGGGTCTTAAGCTCCTACAATGAGCAGTTCTTC	CASSLGREDRGVLSSYNEQFF
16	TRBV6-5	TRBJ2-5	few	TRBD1	TGTGCCAGCAGTTACTCGACGGTGACAGGGGTTGAGACCCAGTACTTC	CASSYSTVTGVETQYF
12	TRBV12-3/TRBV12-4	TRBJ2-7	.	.	TGTGCCAGCAGTTTCCGGGAATACGAGCAGTACTTC	CASSFREYEQYF
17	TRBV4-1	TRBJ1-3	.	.	TGCGCCAGCAGCCAAGATGCCCCCCCGGGTTTGGGAAACACCATATATTTT	CASSQDAPPGLGNTIYF
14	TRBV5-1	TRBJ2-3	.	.	TGCGCCAGCAGCGAGGGTGGAGACACAGATACGCAGTATTTT	CASSEGGDTDTQYF
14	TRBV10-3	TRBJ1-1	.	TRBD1	TGTGCCATCAGGGGAACAGGGGGCGGCACTGAAGCTTTCTTT	CAIRGTGGGTEAFF
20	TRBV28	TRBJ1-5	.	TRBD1	TGTGCCAGCAGTTTCTTTGACGTTGGGCAGGGGGCGCGTTTGCTTCAGCCCCAGCATTTT	CASSFFDVGQGARLLQPQHF
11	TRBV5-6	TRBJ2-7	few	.	TGTGCCAGCAGCTGGGGGGACGAGCAGTACTTC	CASSWGDEQYF
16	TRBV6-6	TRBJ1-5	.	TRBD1	TGTGCCAGCAGTTACTCGCCCGGGACAGGGAATCAGCCCCAGCATTTT	CASSYSPGTGNQPQHF
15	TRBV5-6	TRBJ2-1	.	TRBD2	TGTGCCAGCAGCCGGACTAGCGGGAGGGTCCATGAGCAGTTCTTC	CASSRTSGRVHEQFF
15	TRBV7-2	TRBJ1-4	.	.	TGTGCCAGCAGCTTAGTGGCGGGGTTTAATGAAAAACTGTTTTTT	CASSLVAGFNEKLFF
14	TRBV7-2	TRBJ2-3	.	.	TGTGCCAGCAGCTTCTCTAGCGCAGTGGATACGCAGTATTTT	CASSFSSAVDTQYF
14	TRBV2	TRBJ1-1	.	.	TGTGCCAGCAGTGAAAGATTGTCGGCGGGGGGAGCTTTCTTT	CASSERLSAGGAFF
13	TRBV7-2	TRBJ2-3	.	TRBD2	TGTGCCAGCAGAATAGCGGGACCAGATACGCAGTATTTT	CASRIAGPDTQYF
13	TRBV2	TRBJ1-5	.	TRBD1	TGTGCCAGCAGTGTCGACAGGGGTCAGCCCCAGCATTTT	CASSVDRGQPQHF
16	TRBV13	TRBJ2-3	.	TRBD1	TGTGCCAGCAGCCGCCCGGGACAGGGTGGCACAGATACGCAGTATTTT	CASSRPGQGGTDTQYF
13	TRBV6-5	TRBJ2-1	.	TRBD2	TGTGCCAGTCTTGGGACTAGCGGGAACAAGCAGTTCTTC	CASLGTSGNKQFF